The rows below give T cell receptor beta chains drawn from one sample of a study of T cells in Graves' hyperthyroidism and ophthalmopathy. MiXCR, applied by TCRdb to the multiplex PCR reads, yields one record per CDR3 protein. This sample has about 380,000 distinct CDR3 sequences, with approximately 18% found just once. Sequenced sample: blood. Source of these receptors: a man aged 18 to 30 with Graves' ophthalmopathy. Both conserved end residues are part of each CDR3. D genes are given only for firm matches. Rows may omit the clone size; those that give it use once, few, many or a size class.

d_call	clone_size	v_call	j_call	cdr3_aa	cdr3_nt
-	many	TRBV12-3/TRBV12-4	TRBJ1-5	CASSLNGAGSNQPQHF	TGTGCCAGCAGTTTAAATGGGGCGGGGAGTAATCAGCCCCAGCATTTT
-	-	TRBV27	TRBJ1-5	CASRPNDFYSNQPQHF	TGTGCCAGCAGACCAAACGATTTTTATAGCAATCAGCCCCAGCATTTT
TRBD1	many	TRBV5-5	TRBJ1-5	CASGSTGDSNQPQHF	TGTGCCAGCGGTTCGACAGGGGATAGCAATCAGCCCCAGCATTTT
-	many	TRBV7-3	TRBJ1-2	CASSLSIPPSTSGYTF	TGTGCCAGCAGCTTAAGTATCCCCCCGTCCACCTCCGGCTACACCTTC
-	few	TRBV7-2	TRBJ2-7	CASSPYRGAYEQYF	TGTGCCAGCAGCCCATATCGCGGGGCTTACGAGCAGTACTTC
-	many	TRBV6-1	TRBJ2-3	CASSYSEGWDTQYF	TGTGCCAGCAGTTATTCTGAGGGATGGGATACGCAGTATTTT
TRBD2	-	TRBV5-6	TRBJ2-3	CASSPVNGGSTDTQYF	TGTGCCAGCAGCCCTGTTAACGGGGGGTCGACAGATACGCAGTATTTT
TRBD1	few	TRBV2	TRBJ2-2	CASRPDRAEVFEKSTGELFF	TGTGCCAGCAGGCCGGACAGGGCGGAAGTTTTTGAAAAGTCGACCGGGGAGCTGTTTTTT
TRBD1	-	TRBV19	TRBJ2-3	CASSIGGGQGSQYF	TGTGCCAGTAGTATAGGGGGCGGACAGGGCTCGCAGTATTTT
-	few	TRBV29-1	TRBJ2-3	CSATTGNTDTQYF	TGCAGCGCCACGACTGGAAACACAGATACGCAGTATTTT
-	-	TRBV5-1	TRBJ2-2	CASSFKSGTGELFF	TGCGCCAGCAGCTTCAAATCAGGGACCGGGGAGCTGTTTTTT
-	many	TRBV18	TRBJ1-1	CASSPKEGVAEAFF	TGTGCCAGCTCACCCAAGGAAGGGGTCGCTGAAGCTTTCTTT
TRBD2	few	TRBV3-1	TRBJ2-1	CASSQKGLVGEQFF	TGTGCCAGCAGCCAGAAGGGACTAGTTGGTGAGCAGTTCTTC
TRBD1	-	TRBV11-1	TRBJ2-7	CASSSQGVSYEQYF	TGTGCCAGCAGCAGCCAGGGGGTCTCCTACGAGCAGTACTTC
-	many	TRBV6-1	TRBJ1-1	CASRRLVPGTEAFF	TGTGCCAGCAGGCGCCTAGTCCCCGGCACTGAAGCTTTCTTT
TRBD2	-	TRBV6-4	TRBJ2-3	CASSYSKVGGGDAQYF	TGTGCCAGCAGCTACTCGAAAGTGGGGGGGGGAGATGCGCAGTATTTT
TRBD1	-	TRBV28	TRBJ2-7	CASSRPGTVRNEQYF	TGTGCCAGCAGTCGCCCCGGGACAGTTAGGAACGAGCAGTACTTC
-	few	TRBV28	TRBJ1-6	CASSPLGGPLGNSPLHF	TGTGCCAGCAGTCCTCTGGGGGGGCCCCTAGGCAATTCACCCCTCCACTTT
TRBD1	-	TRBV5-5	TRBJ1-2	CASSLGTGLKANYGYTF	TGTGCCAGCAGCTTAGGGACAGGTTTAAAAGCTAACTATGGCTACACCTTC
-	many	TRBV7-9	TRBJ2-3	CASSSPVTPDTQYF	TGTGCCAGCAGCTCACCTGTGACCCCCGATACGCAGTATTTT
-	-	TRBV7-9	TRBJ1-1	CASSLESYTEAFF	TGTGCCAGCAGCTTAGAGTCATACACTGAAGCTTTCTTT
-	many	TRBV3-1	TRBJ1-2	CASTLGGGAEGATF	TGTGCCAGCACCCTGGGCGGGGGCGCGGAGGGAGCCACCTTC
-	many	TRBV5-1	TRBJ2-7	CASSNGPFDEQYF	TGCGCCAGCAGCAACGGGCCGTTCGACGAGCAGTACTTC